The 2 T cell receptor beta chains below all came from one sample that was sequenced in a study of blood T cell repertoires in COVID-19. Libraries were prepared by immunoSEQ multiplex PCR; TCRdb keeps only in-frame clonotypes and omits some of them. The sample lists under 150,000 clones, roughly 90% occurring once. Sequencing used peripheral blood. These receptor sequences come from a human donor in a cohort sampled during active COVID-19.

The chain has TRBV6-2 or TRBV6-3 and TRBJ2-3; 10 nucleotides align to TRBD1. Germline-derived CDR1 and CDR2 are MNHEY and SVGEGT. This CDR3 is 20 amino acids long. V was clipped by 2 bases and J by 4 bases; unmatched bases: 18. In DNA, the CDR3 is TGTGCCAGCAGTTACCACGAATCCCCACCGGGACAGGGGAACGCAGATACGCAGTATTTT. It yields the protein CASSYHESPPGQGNADTQYF.

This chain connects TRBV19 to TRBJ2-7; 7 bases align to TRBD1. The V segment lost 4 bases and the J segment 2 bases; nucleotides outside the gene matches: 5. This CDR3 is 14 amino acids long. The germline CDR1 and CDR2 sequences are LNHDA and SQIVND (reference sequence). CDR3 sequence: CASSNARGTYEQYF. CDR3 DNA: TGTGCCAGTAGTAATGCCAGGGGGACCTACGAGCAGTACTTC.